The 18 T cell receptor beta chains in this list originate from one sample, sequenced in a study of T cells in women clearing cervical HPV infection. The data were produced by immunoSEQ multiplex PCR, yet TCRdb's version contains in-frame clones alone and is incomplete. In all, the sample yields tens of thousands of clones. Sequencing was done on a sample of blood buffy coat. The receptors stem from a woman aged 18 to 75 with a cervical HPV16 infection that either progressed to CIN3+ or cleared (not recorded which).

With respect to this clone: Read data end 3 residues before the CDR3 end; the end is taken from the germline J gene. This chain joins TRBV18 and TRBJ2-5; maybe TRBD2 (6 bases). V was cut by 4 bases and J by 1 base, with 13 bases left in between. CDR1 and CDR2 from the germline V gene are KGHSH and LQKENI. The CDR3 is 15 residues long. CDR3 residues: CASSRPGTPQETQYF. Partial CDR3 DNA: TGTGCCAGCTCACGGCCCGGGACTCCCCAAGAGACC.

Concerning this clone itself: The read ends 3 residues shy of where the CDR3 ends; the end is completed using the germline J gene. The V and J genes are TRBV4-2 and TRBJ2-1; 10 bases agree with TRBD2. This CDR3 is built from 16 residues. Germline values: CDR1 LGHNA, CDR2 YNFKEQ. Losses at the gene ends were 0 bases for V and 4 bases for J; bases not matched to a gene: 3. The CDR3 loop reads CASSQDQREGYNEQFF. The CDR3 bases that were read are TGTGCCAGCAGCCAAGATCAGCGGGAGGGTTACAATGAG.

Concerning this clone: The CDR3 is cut off 3 residues early in the read; its end comes from the germline J gene. J is TRBJ1-2 and V is TRBV19; D ambiguous. This CDR3 region has 16 residues. The germline V and J ends were trimmed by 0 bases and 7 bases, with 18 bases remaining between them. The germline CDR1 and CDR2 sequences are LNHDA and SQIVND (reference sequence). CDR3 DNA (partial): TGTGCCAGTAGTATAGATCCGGCGACCCCAGCGGGTGGC. It is translated as CASSIDPATPAGG. The CDR3, in full, reads CASSIDPATPAGGYTF. Drawing the rest from reference TRBV19 and TRBJ1-2, the complete variable domain is DGGITQSPKYLFRKEGQNVTLSCEQNLNHDAMYWYRQDPGQGLRLIYYSQIVNDFQKGDIAEGYSVSREKKESFPLTVTSAQKNPTAFYLCASSIDPATPAGGYTFGSGTRLTVV.

Turning to this clone: The CDR3 end lies 3 residues beyond the end of the read and is filled in from the germline J gene. The chain uses TRBV19 and TRBJ2-1; 8 nucleotides align to TRBD1. This CDR3 is built from 19 residues. CDR1 LNHDA and CDR2 SQIVND come from the germline V gene (reference sequence). Trimming at V came to 3 bases and at J to 0 bases, leaving 13 bases not matched to a gene. The DNA read from the CDR3 is TGTGCCAGTAGTATGGAAACCATGGGACAGGTGGGCTCCTACAATGAG. Amino acid sequence: CASSMETMGQVGSYNE. The complete CDR3 reads CASSMETMGQVGSYNEQFF.

A note on this clone: The read ends 3 residues early relative to the CDR3; the germline J gene fills the gap. The V and J genes are TRBV7-9 and TRBJ1-1; TRBD1 is a possible D gene (6 bases). In germline, CDR1 is SEHNR, CDR2 FQNEAQ (reference sequence). The CDR3 totals 14 residues. V was shortened by 6 bases and J by 1 base, with 12 bases between the two germline ends. The CDR3 loop is CASSPGHKNTEAFF. CDR3 DNA, as far as it was read: TGTGCCAGCAGTCCGGGACACAAGAACACTGAA.

As regards this clone: The read comes to an end 3 residues before the CDR3 does, leaving the germline J gene to fill in the end. The J gene is TRBJ1-2, the V gene TRBV5-5; a weak D match, TRBD1 (5 bases). CDR3 length: 13 residues. Germline lookup yields CDR1 SGHKS and CDR2 YYEKEE (reference sequence). Trimming cost V 2 bases and J 5 bases, with 10 bases left between them. The sequenced part of the CDR3 DNA is TGTGCCAGCAGCTTCGGTCAGGGTTATGGC. Protein product: CASSFGQGYG. The full CDR3 protein is CASSFGQGYGYTF.

Concerning this clone itself: The read terminates 3 residues before the CDR3 end, so the remaining end is supplied by the germline J gene. The rearrangement uses TRBV20-1 and TRBJ2-3, with a possible D match to TRBD1 (5 bases). V lost 3 bases to trimming and J lost 5 bases, with 15 bases between them. Germline V gene data show CDR1 as DFQATT and CDR2 as SNEGSKA (reference sequence). The CDR3 spans 14 residues. Here the CDR3 reads CSASQGFGRDTQYF. The part of the CDR3 DNA that was read is TGCAGTGCTAGTCAGGGATTTGGCCGAGATACG.

On this clone: The sequence runs out 3 residues before the end of the CDR3; the remainder is reconstructed from the germline J gene. The chain links TRBV5-1 to TRBJ2-6, with D perhaps TRBD2 (6 bases). The CDR3 is 16 residues long. Germline assignment: CDR1 SGHRS and CDR2 YFSETQ. V dropped 4 bases and J dropped 2 bases, with 13 bases sitting between them. The CDR3 here is CASSTALATGANVLTF. The sequenced part of the CDR3 DNA is TGCGCCAGCAGCACAGCACTAGCCACTGGGGCCAACGTC.

As concerns this clone: The CDR3 end is not reached by the read, which stops 3 residues before it; the germline J gene fills it in. This chain links TRBV20-1 with TRBJ1-1; 9 nucleotides align to TRBD1. CDR1 and CDR2 from the germline V gene are DFQATT and SNEGSKA (reference sequence). Losses at the gene ends were 3 bases for V and 5 bases for J; bases not matched to a gene: 7. CDR3 length equals 14 residues. CDR3 DNA, as far as it was read: TGCAGTGCTAGTCGGACAGGGGAAGGAACTGAA. Its translation is CSASRTGEGTE. The entire CDR3 is CSASRTGEGTEAFF.

About this clone itself: The DNA ends 3 residues before the CDR3 does, and the rest of the CDR3 is filled in from the germline J gene. This chain joins TRBV11-2 and TRBJ1-2; D gene uncertain. The germline gives CDR1 SGHAT, CDR2 FQNNGV. The CDR3 runs to 12 residues. V lost 5 bases and J lost 7, with 11 bases in between. CDR3 sequence: CASSQSPSGYTF. The CDR3 DNA, read in part, is TGTGCCAGCAGCCAGAGCCCTAGTGGC.

On this clone: The DNA ends 3 residues before the CDR3 does, and the rest of the CDR3 is filled in from the germline J gene. The chain joins TRBV18 to TRBJ1-1, with D perhaps TRBD1 (6 bases). The V gene lost 6 bases and the J gene lost 2 bases, with 16 bases spanning the gap. The V gene's germline CDR1 is KGHSH and CDR2 LQKENI. CDR3 length: 15 residues. The CDR3 DNA, read in part, is TGTGCCAGCTCCCCCCAGTGGGGGCTTAACACTGAA. Encoded protein: CASSPQWGLNTE. The CDR3 in full is CASSPQWGLNTEAFF.

A word on this clone: The CDR3 extends 3 residues past the end of the read, so its final part is completed from the germline J gene. V gene TRBV11-2 combines with J gene TRBJ1-2; perhaps TRBD1 as D (6 bases). This CDR3 contains 15 residues. Looked up from germline, CDR1 is SGHAT and CDR2 is FQNNGV. Incomplete CDR3 DNA: TGTGCCAGCAGCTTAGACTACAGGGTGGGTGACGGC. Amino acid sequence: CASSLDYRVGDG. The whole CDR3 region reads CASSLDYRVGDGYTF.

Notes on this clone: Read sequence stops 3 residues before the CDR3 end, and the germline J gene provides the missing end. This rearrangement joins TRBV20-1 to TRBJ1-4; no clear D gene. The CDR3 extends over 14 amino acids. V shed 0 bases and J shed 4 bases, with 9 bases lying between them. Germline CDR1 reads DFQATT; CDR2 reads SNEGSKA (reference sequence). The chain's CDR3 is CSARDEAFNEKLFF. The DNA read from the CDR3 is TGCAGTGCTAGAGATGAGGCCTTTAATGAAAAA.

CDR3 protein: CASSQRAPTVLSSYEQYF. The covered CDR3 bases are TGCGCCAGCAGCCAGAGAGCACCGACAGTTTTGAGCTCCTACGAG. The V call is TRBV5-1, the J call TRBJ2-7; D possibly corresponds to TRBD1 (5 bases). The read terminates 3 residues ahead of where the CDR3 ends, so the germline J gene completes it. Deletions cut 4 bases from V and 0 bases from J, with 23 bases between. In germline, CDR1 is SGHRS, CDR2 YFSETQ. The CDR3 is 18 residues long.

A remark on this clone: Read data end 3 residues before the CDR3 end; the end is taken from the germline J gene. The chain couples TRBV28 to TRBJ1-2; TRBD1 matches at 9 bases. Trimming at V came to 4 bases and at J to 1 base, leaving 4 bases not matched to a gene. CDR1 and CDR2 (germline): MDHEN, SYDVKM. There are 15 residues in the CDR3. Incomplete CDR3 DNA: TGTGCCAGCAGTTCCGGGACAGGGTTTAACTATGGC. Translating it yields CASSSGTGFNYG. The entire CDR3 protein reads CASSSGTGFNYGYTF.

Turning to this clone: The CDR3 goes on 3 residues after the read ends, and that part is filled in from the germline J gene. The chain recombines TRBV11-2 with TRBJ1-6; TRBD1 might be the D (5 bases). The CDR3 loop spans 15 amino acids. Per the germline V gene, CDR1 is SGHAT and CDR2 is FQNNGV. Trimming pared 5 bases from V and 10 bases from J, leaving 18 bases between. The CDR3 bases that were read are TGTGCCAGCAGCCTTCCAGGGAGCCTGGGGTCACCC. It specifies CASSLPGSLGSP. The whole CDR3 is CASSLPGSLGSPLHF.

Comment on this clone: The read gets to within 3 residues of the CDR3 end, and the germline J gene fills in the rest. V is TRBV18 and J is TRBJ1-2, with D uncertain. The CDR3 length is 17 residues. Germline assignment: CDR1 KGHSH and CDR2 LQKENI. The covered CDR3 bases are TGTGCCAGCTCACCAGGACTAGCGGGATTCCTCTCCTACGAC. Protein sequence: CASSPGLAGFLSYD. The CDR3 reads in full as CASSPGLAGFLSYDYTF.

To note about this clone: The CDR3 is cut off 3 residues early in the read; its end comes from the germline J gene. The rearrangement joins TRBV6-4 to TRBJ2-2; perhaps TRBD2 as D (6 bases). The V and J ends lost 4 bases and 2 bases respectively, with 8 bases between them. Germline loops: CDR1 MRHNA, CDR2 SNTAGT. The CDR3 has 14 residues. The covered CDR3 bases are TGTGCCAGCAGTGGACTAGATAACACCGGGGAG. Protein product: CASSGLDNTGE. The complete CDR3 protein is CASSGLDNTGELFF.